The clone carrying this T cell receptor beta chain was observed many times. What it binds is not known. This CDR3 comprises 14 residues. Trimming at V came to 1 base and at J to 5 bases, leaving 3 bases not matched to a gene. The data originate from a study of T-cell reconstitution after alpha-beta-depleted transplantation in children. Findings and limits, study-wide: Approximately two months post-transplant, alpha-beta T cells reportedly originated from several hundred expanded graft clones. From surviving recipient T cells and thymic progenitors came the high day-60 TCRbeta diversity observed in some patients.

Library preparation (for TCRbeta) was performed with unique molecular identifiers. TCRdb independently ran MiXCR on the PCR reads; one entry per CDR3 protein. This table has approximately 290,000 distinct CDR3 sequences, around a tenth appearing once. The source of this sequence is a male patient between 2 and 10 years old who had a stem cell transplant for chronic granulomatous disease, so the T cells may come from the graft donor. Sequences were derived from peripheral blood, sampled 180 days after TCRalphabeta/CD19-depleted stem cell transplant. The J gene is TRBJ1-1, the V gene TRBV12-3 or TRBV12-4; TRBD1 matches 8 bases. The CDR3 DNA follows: TGTGCCAGCAGTTTAGAACAGGGGGGGACTGAAGCTTTCTTT. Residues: CASSLEQGGTEAFF.